The 22 T cell receptor beta chains reported below all come from one sample, sequenced in a study of blood T cells in healthy people across ages. It was with a sample-barcoded 5' primer and a J-beta primer mix that a second PCR of roughly 6 to 12 cycles was run. Each CDR3 protein is one row after TCRdb ran MiXCR on the 5' RACE reads. The sample carries approximately 780,000 distinct CDR3 sequences, roughly 26% recorded once. These data also formed part of another study, on T cells of mothers and their children.

The sequencing sample was made of blood. All receptors derive from a boy younger than 18 in good health.

This clonotype came up a few times. The genes are TRBV30 and TRBJ2-3; the D gene is possibly TRBD2 (6 bases). The CDR3 sequence is 16 residues long. Germline V gene data show CDR1 as GTSNPN and CDR2 as SVGIG (reference sequence). Trimming shortened V by 0 bases and J by 2 bases, and 15 bases separated the two germline ends. Here the CDR3 reads CAWSVLVGGPTDTQYF. In DNA form, the CDR3 reads TGTGCCTGGAGTGTACTCGTGGGGGGACCCACAGATACGCAGTATTTT.

This clonotype showed up many times. This chain uses TRBV7-9 with TRBJ1-5; TRBD1 agrees at 7 bases. Germline V lookup: CDR1 SEHNR, CDR2 FQNEAQ (reference sequence). Trimming at V came to 3 bases and at J to 7 bases, leaving 6 bases not matched to a gene. This CDR3 is built from 14 residues. The CDR3 here is CASSFGGGGQPQHF. The CDR3 nucleotides are TGTGCCAGCAGCTTCGGAGGGGGCGGACAGCCCCAGCATTTT.

The rearrangement joins TRBV28 to TRBJ1-2, with D unclear. Trimming shortened V by 6 bases and J by 3 bases, and 11 bases separated the two germline ends. Germline V gene sequence: CDR1 MDHEN, CDR2 SYDVKM. The CDR3 runs 13 residues. This CDR3 reads CASSPFGHYGYTF. The CDR3 nucleotides are TGTGCCAGCAGCCCCTTCGGCCACTATGGCTACACCTTC.

The J gene is TRBJ1-1, the V gene TRBV6-5, with D possibly being TRBD1 (6 bases). The V end lost 8 bases, the J end lost 6 bases, and 13 bases lay between the germline ends. Germline lookup yields CDR1 MNHEY and CDR2 SVGAGI. The CDR3 spans 12 residues. The CDR3 protein is CASGGAEPEAFF. The CDR3 DNA reads TGTGCCAGCGGGGGCGCGGAGCCTGAAGCTTTCTTT.

The gene calls are TRBV20-1 and TRBJ1-1; no firm D call. Germline V lookup: CDR1 DFQATT, CDR2 SNEGSKA (reference sequence). The CDR3 runs 14 residues. V dropped 1 base and J dropped 0 bases, with 9 bases sitting between them. CDR3: CSARAAPLNTEAFF. The CDR3 DNA sequence: TGCAGTGCTAGAGCGGCACCACTGAACACTGAAGCTTTCTTT.

This clonotype occurred a few times. The chain has TRBV6-5 and TRBJ1-1, with 7 bases aligning to TRBD1. The CDR3 has 16 amino acids. In germline, CDR1 is MNHEY, CDR2 SVGAGI. The V and J ends lost 4 bases and 2 bases, in that order; junction bases with no gene match: 10. This chain's CDR3 is CASSSQGGNPNTEAFF. CDR3 coding DNA: TGTGCCAGCAGTTCCCAGGGGGGAAATCCAAACACTGAAGCTTTCTTT.

The rearrangement links TRBV28 to TRBJ2-3, with 8 bases fitting TRBD1. With 8 bases clipped from V and 4 bases from J, the junction kept 2 bases outside the gene matches. Germline V lookup: CDR1 MDHEN, CDR2 SYDVKM. This CDR3 contains 12 residues. The CDR3 DNA sequence: TGTGCCAGCGGGACAGGAGCAGATACGCAGTATTTT. Translating it yields CASGTGADTQYF.

A few counts support this clonotype. This chain joins TRBV30 and TRBJ1-5; no reliable D call. CDR1 is GTSNPN, CDR2 SVGIG, per germline (reference sequence). Trimming pared 1 base from V and 5 bases from J, leaving 9 bases between. CDR3 length equals 13 residues. CDR3 nucleotides: TGTGCCTGGAGTGGCGGAGACCATCAGCCCCAGCATTTT. It translates to CAWSGGDHQPQHF. Using reference TRBV30 and TRBJ1-5 for the parts outside the CDR3, the full variable domain is SQTIHQWPATLVQPVGSPLSLECTVEGTSNPNLYWYRQAAGRGLQLLFYSVGIGQISSEVPQNLSASRPQDRQFILSSKKLLLSDSGFYLCAWSGGDHQPQHFGDGTRLSIL.

This chain links TRBV11-2 with TRBJ2-5; D not resolved. The germline V and J ends were trimmed by 5 bases and 1 base, with 14 bases remaining between them. This CDR3 contains 15 residues. Germline loops: CDR1 SGHAT, CDR2 FQNNGV. The CDR3 region has the DNA TGTGCCAGCAGCCTTACCCTCAACCCCCAAGAGACCCAGTACTTC. This gives the protein CASSLTLNPQETQYF.

This clonotype was detected a few times. The chain joins TRBV20-1 to TRBJ1-5, with no clear D. The germline V gene encodes CDR1 DFQATT and CDR2 SNEGSKA (reference sequence). Trimming pared 0 bases from V and 3 bases from J, leaving 9 bases between. There are 14 residues in the CDR3. DNA for the CDR3: TGCAGTGCTAGAGAAGGTACAGACAATCAGCCCCAGCATTTT. Protein sequence: CSAREGTDNQPQHF.

This clonotype was detected a few times. J is TRBJ1-2 and V is TRBV20-1, with D possibly matching TRBD1 (5 bases). V was pared by 0 bases and J by 6 bases, with 14 bases between. This CDR3 comprises 14 residues. CDR1 is DFQATT and CDR2 is SNEGSKA in the germline V gene (reference sequence). As DNA, the CDR3 is TGCAGTGCTAGAGATCCCCTTCAGGGCCATGGCTACACCTTC. Residues: CSARDPLQGHGYTF.

This clonotype was counted only a few times. The chain links TRBV20-1 to TRBJ2-4, with D perhaps matching TRBD1 (6 bases). Germline CDR1 is DFQATT and CDR2 is SNEGSKA (reference sequence). This CDR3 comprises 14 residues. Trimming shortened V by 2 bases and J by 6 bases, and 14 bases separated the two germline ends. This CDR3 reads CSARPPDSPNIQYF. The CDR3 nucleotides read TGCAGTGCTAGACCCCCGGACAGTCCAAACATTCAGTACTTC.

This clonotype was detected only a few times. V gene TRBV19 combines with J gene TRBJ1-5; D remains unclear. Trimming took off 4 bases at V and 4 bases at J, with 14 bases between the two ends. The CDR3 consists of 15 residues. CDR1 and CDR2 from the germline V gene are LNHDA and SQIVND (reference sequence). The CDR3 sequence: CASSRGYSVNQPQHF. The CDR3 DNA reads as TGTGCCAGTAGTAGAGGCTACAGTGTTAATCAGCCCCAGCATTTT.

This clonotype has only a few counts. The chain joins TRBV12-3 or TRBV12-4 to TRBJ2-5; D possibly uses TRBD1 or TRBD2 (5 bases each). This CDR3 has 11 amino acids. V lost 5 bases, J lost 13 bases, and 14 bases lay in between. This chain's CDR3 is CASSLRDRRYF. The CDR3 DNA follows: TGTGCCAGCAGTCTCCGGGACCGCCGGTACTTC.

The CDR3 here is CASSRDRAQFCEQYF. The CDR3 coding sequence is TGTGCCAGCAGCAGGGACAGGGCCCAATTCTGCGAGCAGTACTTC. The chain joins TRBV5-5 to TRBJ2-7; TRBD1 agrees at 9 bases. CDR3 length: 15 amino acids. V gave up 4 bases and J gave up 6 bases; unmatched junction bases: 11. Germline CDR1 reads SGHKS; CDR2 reads YYEKEE (reference sequence). Full variable domain (outside the CDR3, taken from reference TRBV5-5 and TRBJ2-7): DAGVTQSPTHLIKTRGQQVTLRCSPISGHKSVSWYQQVLGQGPQFIFQYYEKEERGRGNFPDRFSARQFPNYSSELNVNALLLGDSALYLCASSRDRAQFCEQYFGPGTRLTVT.

The chain combines TRBV20-1 with TRBJ1-1; D may be TRBD1 (6 bases). The CDR3 is 15 amino acids. Germline loops: CDR1 DFQATT, CDR2 SNEGSKA (reference sequence). Trimming removed 0 bases from V and 4 bases from J, with 15 bases in between. CDR3 residues: CSARERTAGGTEAFF. Written as DNA, the CDR3 is TGCAGTGCTAGAGAGCGGACAGCCGGGGGCACTGAAGCTTTCTTT.

This chain links TRBV29-1 with TRBJ1-1; no clear D. This CDR3 is 11 amino acids long. Germline V gives CDR1 SQVTM, CDR2 ANQGSEA. V gave up 4 bases and J gave up 0 bases, with 3 bases separating them. The CDR3 sequence is CSVGMNTEAFF. The CDR3 bases are TGCAGCGTTGGGATGAACACTGAAGCTTTCTTT.

V and J are TRBV19 and TRBJ1-4; 9 bases are shared with TRBD1. The J segment lost 5 bases and the V segment lost 5 bases, leaving 9 bases of the junction unmatched. Per the germline V gene, CDR1 is LNHDA and CDR2 is SQIVND (reference sequence). The CDR3 spans 16 residues. As DNA, the CDR3 is TGTGCCAGTAGTCTGGACAGGGGATCAGAGAATGAAAAACTGTTTTTT. Translation gives CASSLDRGSENEKLFF.

The chain couples TRBV2 to TRBJ2-4; TRBD2 agrees at 7 bases. This CDR3 has 13 amino acids. The germline gives CDR1 SNHLY, CDR2 FYNNEI. Trimming took 3 bases from V and 9 from J; bases not matched to a gene: 5. The CDR3 DNA follows: TGTGCCAGCAGTGACGGACTAGACCGCATTCAGTACTTC. The encoded protein is CASSDGLDRIQYF.

This clonotype was seen a handful of times. The V call is TRBV27, the J call TRBJ1-5; D is ambiguous. Per the germline V gene, CDR1 is MNHEY and CDR2 is SMNVEV (reference sequence). Trimming shortened V by 2 bases and J by 2 bases, and 10 bases separated the two germline ends. The CDR3 is 15 amino acids. The CDR3 protein is CASSLISGGNQPQHF. The CDR3 DNA follows: TGTGCCAGCAGTTTAATCTCCGGGGGCAATCAGCCCCAGCATTTT.

The chain carries TRBV12-3 or TRBV12-4 and TRBJ1-2; D is unclear. The CDR3 spans 15 residues. Trimming stripped 2 bases from V and 0 bases from J, with 10 bases between. CDR3 loop: CASSLSSKTNYGYTF. The CDR3 region has the DNA TGTGCCAGCAGTTTAAGCAGTAAGACTAACTATGGCTACACCTTC.

This clonotype was observed many times. The V and J genes are TRBV18 and TRBJ2-1; the D gene is possibly TRBD1 (5 bases). The CDR3 spans 13 residues. V was trimmed by 4 bases and J by 8 bases, leaving 12 bases between them. CDR1 KGHSH and CDR2 LQKENI come from the germline V gene. The CDR3 bases are TGTGCCAGCTCACTACAGGAGAATGATGAGCAGTTCTTC. Its translation is CASSLQENDEQFF.